These 10 T cell receptor beta chains came from one sample sequenced in a study of blood T cell repertoires in COVID-19. TCRdb's copy holds only in-frame clones and misses some; the assay was immunoSEQ multiplex PCR. The table shows about 240,000 clones, with 82% occurring only once. Sequenced sample: peripheral blood. Receptor source: a woman aged 55-75 years with active or convalescent COVID-19.

The CDR3 DNA is TGTGCCAGCAGTTCGCGACAGGGAGGCTCCTACGAGCAGTACTTC. This sequence encodes CASSSRQGGSYEQYF. The chain joins TRBV27 to TRBJ2-7, with D perhaps TRBD1 (7 bases). The germline V and J ends were trimmed by 4 bases and 0 bases, with 13 bases remaining between them. The CDR3 spans 15 residues. Germline values: CDR1 MNHEY, CDR2 SMNVEV (reference sequence).

The chain links TRBV6-2 or TRBV6-3 to TRBJ2-3; D uncertain. Germline lookup yields CDR1 MNHEY and CDR2 SVGEGT. The CDR3 has 13 amino acids. V lost 2 bases, J lost 5 bases, and 8 bases lay in between. CDR3 nucleotides: TGTGCCAGCAGTTACATGTCGGGAGATACGCAGTATTTT. Encoded protein: CASSYMSGDTQYF.

The genes are TRBV5-1 and TRBJ2-5; D may be TRBD1 (6 bases). The ends were cut back, 2 bases at V and 2 bases at J, with 13 bases in the middle. The V gene's germline CDR1 is SGHRS and CDR2 YFSETQ. The CDR3 contains 15 residues. The CDR3 sequence is CASSFGRGAQETQYF. CDR3 DNA sequence: TGCGCCAGCAGCTTCGGCAGGGGAGCACAAGAGACCCAGTACTTC.

This clone showed up just once. The CDR3 loop reads CASSPPRDRVSEAFF. CDR3 sequence (DNA): TGTGCCAGCAGCCCCCCCCGGGACAGGGTCTCTGAAGCTTTCTTT. The V and J genes are TRBV5-5 and TRBJ1-1, with TRBD1 matching 9 bases. Unmatched junction bases numbered 10, after V lost 4 bases and J lost 6 bases. Looked up from germline, CDR1 is SGHKS and CDR2 is YYEKEE (reference sequence). This CDR3 has 15 amino acids.

On this clone itself: An end of the junction does not agree with germline; a read error may underlie this. The V call is TRBV7-9, the J call TRBJ2-1; 9 bases match TRBD2. CDR3 size: 15 residues. Germline V gives CDR1 SEHNR, CDR2 FQNEAQ (reference sequence). CDR3 protein: CASSLGGGGNNEQFF. The CDR3 coding sequence is TGCGCCAGCAGCTTAGGCGGGGGGGGAAACAATGAGCAGTTCTTC.

This clone was recorded once. The chain is built from TRBV5-1 and TRBJ2-3, with 11 bases matching TRBD1. Germline CDR1 and CDR2: SGHRS and YFSETQ. V dropped 4 bases and J dropped 2; count of bases not matched to a gene: 6. The CDR3 length is 16 residues. The CDR3 DNA reads TGCGCCAGCAGCGCCGGGACAGGGGGATTCACAGATACGCAGTATTTT. Amino acid sequence: CASSAGTGGFTDTQYF.

The J gene is TRBJ1-6, the V gene TRBV25-1, with D possibly TRBD1 on 6 matching bases. Germline V lookup: CDR1 MGHDK, CDR2 SYGVNS. V was trimmed by 6 bases and J by 6 bases, leaving 15 bases between them. CDR3 length: 15 amino acids. CDR3 in amino acids: CASRDPGHPNSPLHF. CDR3 coding DNA: TGTGCCAGCAGAGACCCGGGACACCCTAATTCACCCCTCCACTTT. The full variable domain, completed using reference TRBV25-1 and TRBJ1-6, is EADIYQTPRYLVIGTGKKITLECSQTMGHDKMYWYQQDPGMELHLIHYSYGVNSTEKGDLSSESTVSRIRTEHFPLTLESARPSHTSQYLCASRDPGHPNSPLHFGNGTRLTVT.

V usage is TRBV6-6 and J usage is TRBJ2-5, with 8 bases identical to TRBD2. This CDR3 is 14 amino acids long. The germline V gene has CDR1 MNHNY and CDR2 SVGAGI (reference sequence). V shed 8 bases and J 4 bases; nucleotides not matched to a gene: 9. The CDR3 DNA is TGTGCCAGCGCCCGGGGGGGCGGGTTAGAGACCCAGTACTTC. This encodes CASARGGGLETQYF.

The chain links TRBV5-1 to TRBJ1-2; D possibly corresponds to TRBD1 (6 bases). Trimming cost V 4 bases and J 7 bases, with 17 bases left between them. CDR1 is SGHRS and CDR2 is YFSETQ in the germline V gene. The CDR3 length is 14 residues. The CDR3 DNA reads as TGCGCCAGCAGCCTTCCACAGGGATCTACTGGCTACACCTTC. Amino acids: CASSLPQGSTGYTF.

This clone was seen only once. CDR3 loop: CASSTGQTYEQYF. In nucleotides, the CDR3 is TGTGCCAGCAGCACAGGACAGACCTACGAGCAGTACTTC. The chain employs TRBV12-3 or TRBV12-4 and TRBJ2-7; the D gene is possibly TRBD1 (6 bases). The CDR3 has 13 residues. Trimming took 6 bases from V and 2 from J, leaving 11 bases between them.